These T cell receptor beta chains were read from a single sample in a study of blood T cell repertoires in COVID-19. The method was immunoSEQ multiplex PCR; TCRdb's version includes in-frame clones alone and lacks a portion of them. The sample shows 220,000 or so clones, about 83% of them seen only once. The material sequenced was PBMCs or T cells enriched from blood (not recorded which). Receptors originate from a woman in her 50s who had recovered from COVID-19. Each CDR3 is given with its conserved first and last residue. D genes are given only for firm matches. Expanded clones get a size class; other rows say once, few or many, or leave the size out.

D gene: TRBD2
V gene: TRBV28
clone size: once
J gene: TRBJ2-2
CDR3 DNA: TGTGCCAGCAGTTTCCGAGGACTAGCGGGTAACACCGGGGAGCTGTTTTTT
CDR3 protein: CASSFRGLAGNTGELFF

D gene: -
V gene: TRBV5-4
clone size: -
J gene: TRBJ2-3
CDR3 DNA: TGTGCCAGCAGCTTGAATAGCGGCACAGATACGCAGTATTTT
CDR3 protein: CASSLNSGTDTQYF

D gene: -
V gene: TRBV28
clone size: -
J gene: TRBJ1-1
CDR3 DNA: TGTGCCAGCACCCTCCTAGCGGGGCTACTTAGCAACACTGAAGCTTTCTTT
CDR3 protein: CASTLLAGLLSNTEAFF

D gene: -
V gene: TRBV5-1
clone size: -
J gene: TRBJ2-5
CDR3 DNA: TGCGCCAGCAGCTTGATTGTGGGGCCACCCCAAGAGACCCAGTACTTC
CDR3 protein: CASSLIVGPPQETQYF

D gene: -
V gene: TRBV20-1
clone size: once
J gene: TRBJ2-7
CDR3 DNA: TGCAGTGCTAGTGTCCCCCGCGGGACTTACGAGCAGTACTTC
CDR3 protein: CSASVPRGTYEQYF

D gene: -
V gene: TRBV5-1
clone size: few
J gene: TRBJ2-1
CDR3 DNA: TGCGCCAGCAGCTACCGGTCAATTGGGCACAATGAGCAGTTCTTC
CDR3 protein: CASSYRSIGHNEQFF

D gene: -
V gene: TRBV4-3
clone size: -
J gene: TRBJ2-4
CDR3 DNA: TGCGCCAGCAGCGCCGGACTAGCCAAAAACATTCAGTACTTC
CDR3 protein: CASSAGLAKNIQYF

D gene: -
V gene: TRBV7-2
clone size: -
J gene: TRBJ1-1
CDR3 DNA: TGTGCCAGCAGCTTAGCTTTCCAGGGCCGTAGTGAAGCTTTCTTT
CDR3 protein: CASSLAFQGRSEAFF

D gene: -
V gene: TRBV28
clone size: once
J gene: TRBJ2-2
CDR3 DNA: TGTGCCAGCAATATAAGACTTAACACCGGGGAGCTGTTTTTT
CDR3 protein: CASNIRLNTGELFF

D gene: -
V gene: TRBV18
clone size: -
J gene: TRBJ2-1
CDR3 DNA: TGTGCCAGCTCACCCCTTAGGGGACATTACAATGAGCAGTTCTTC
CDR3 protein: CASSPLRGHYNEQFF

D gene: TRBD1
V gene: TRBV18
clone size: -
J gene: TRBJ1-2
CDR3 DNA: TGTGCCAGCTCACCCGACAGGGGGATTGGCTACACCTTC
CDR3 protein: CASSPDRGIGYTF

D gene: -
V gene: TRBV9
clone size: -
J gene: TRBJ2-5
CDR3 DNA: TGTGCCAGCAGCGTTGTGGGGGACGGGGGGACCCAGTACTTC
CDR3 protein: CASSVVGDGGTQYF

D gene: -
V gene: TRBV7-2
clone size: -
J gene: TRBJ1-1
CDR3 DNA: TGTGCCAGCAGATTACAGATGTACACTGAAGCTTTCTTT
CDR3 protein: CASRLQMYTEAFF

D gene: -
V gene: TRBV30
clone size: -
J gene: TRBJ1-2
CDR3 DNA: TGTGCCTGGAGATGGAGAGCTAACTATGGCTACACCTTC
CDR3 protein: CAWRWRANYGYTF

D gene: TRBD1
V gene: TRBV28
clone size: once
J gene: TRBJ1-5
CDR3 DNA: TGTGCCAGCAGTTTATGGTCTCGGGGACAGGGGTCTCATCAGCCCCAGCATTTT
CDR3 protein: CASSLWSRGQGSHQPQHF

D gene: TRBD1
V gene: TRBV11-3
clone size: -
J gene: TRBJ1-1
CDR3 DNA: TGTGCCAGCAGCGGGGGGACAGCCATTAACACTGAAGCTTTCTTT
CDR3 protein: CASSGGTAINTEAFF

D gene: -
V gene: TRBV2
clone size: -
J gene: TRBJ1-2
CDR3 DNA: TGTGCCAGCGTAACCCTTGGGACGGGGACTGGAGGCTACACCTTC
CDR3 protein: CASVTLGTGTGGYTF

D gene: -
V gene: TRBV15
clone size: -
J gene: TRBJ2-7
CDR3 DNA: TGTGCCACCAGCAGAGTGGCTGCCCCCTCCTACGAGCAGTACTTC
CDR3 protein: CATSRVAAPSYEQYF

D gene: TRBD2
V gene: TRBV10-1
clone size: -
J gene: TRBJ2-2
CDR3 DNA: TGCGCCAGCAGTACGGGGGGTAGCACCGGGGAGCTGTTTTTT
CDR3 protein: CASSTGGSTGELFF

D gene: -
V gene: TRBV6-6
clone size: few
J gene: TRBJ1-5
CDR3 DNA: TGTGCCAGCAGTTACTCCCAACAGGGAAACAATCAGCCCCAGCATTTT
CDR3 protein: CASSYSQQGNNQPQHF

D gene: -
V gene: TRBV12-3/TRBV12-4
clone size: -
J gene: TRBJ1-2
CDR3 DNA: TGTGCCAGCAGTTTTGGTCGGAAGCGGGGCTACACCTTC
CDR3 protein: CASSFGRKRGYTF

D gene: -
V gene: TRBV7-9
clone size: -
J gene: TRBJ2-5
CDR3 DNA: TGTGCCAGCAGCTTGGGAGACCGAAGGGAGACCCAGTACTTC
CDR3 protein: CASSLGDRRETQYF

D gene: -
V gene: TRBV5-1
clone size: -
J gene: TRBJ2-1
CDR3 DNA: TGCGCCAGCAGCTTGAATAGTGAGCAGTTCTTC
CDR3 protein: CASSLNSEQFF

D gene: TRBD1
V gene: TRBV29-1
clone size: once
J gene: TRBJ2-1
CDR3 DNA: TGCAGCGTTGAAATCCTCAGGGGGTCGTCTACGTACAATGAGCAGTTCTTC
CDR3 protein: CSVEILRGSSTYNEQFF

D gene: TRBD1
V gene: TRBV7-8
clone size: -
J gene: TRBJ1-2
CDR3 DNA: TGTGCCAGCAGCCACCGGGACAGAAGGGGCTACACCTTC
CDR3 protein: CASSHRDRRGYTF

D gene: -
V gene: TRBV11-3
clone size: -
J gene: TRBJ2-3
CDR3 DNA: TGTGCCAGCAGCTCACCCGGGAGCGTCACAGATACGCAGTATTTT
CDR3 protein: CASSSPGSVTDTQYF

D gene: TRBD2
V gene: TRBV7-8
clone size: -
J gene: TRBJ2-7
CDR3 DNA: TGTGCCAGCAGCTTAGTTATACTAGCGGGGGGTGGAGAGCAGTACTTC
CDR3 protein: CASSLVILAGGGEQYF

D gene: -
V gene: TRBV14
clone size: -
J gene: TRBJ2-3
CDR3 DNA: TGTGCCAGCAGCCACCACAGGCAAATCACAGATACGCAGTATTTT
CDR3 protein: CASSHHRQITDTQYF

D gene: -
V gene: TRBV9
clone size: -
J gene: TRBJ1-3
CDR3 DNA: TGTGCCAGCAGCGTAGAACAGGGAGCGCAAAACACCATATATTTT
CDR3 protein: CASSVEQGAQNTIYF

D gene: TRBD1
V gene: TRBV29-1
clone size: -
J gene: TRBJ1-1
CDR3 DNA: TGCAGCGTGACGGACAGGGCGAACACTGAAGCTTTCTTT
CDR3 protein: CSVTDRANTEAFF

D gene: -
V gene: TRBV7-9
clone size: -
J gene: TRBJ1-6
CDR3 DNA: TGTGCCAGCAGCGCCCGGGTCCCTCATAATTCACCCCTCCACTTT
CDR3 protein: CASSARVPHNSPLHF

D gene: -
V gene: TRBV14
clone size: -
J gene: TRBJ1-3
CDR3 DNA: TGTGCCAGCAGCCACGGACTGATCTCTGGAAACACCATATATTTT
CDR3 protein: CASSHGLISGNTIYF

D gene: TRBD1
V gene: TRBV30
clone size: -
J gene: TRBJ1-2
CDR3 DNA: TGTGCCTGGAGTCGGACAGGGTATAACTATGGCTACACCTTC
CDR3 protein: CAWSRTGYNYGYTF

D gene: TRBD1
V gene: TRBV19
clone size: -
J gene: TRBJ2-7
CDR3 DNA: TGTGCCAGTAGTATCTCCTGGACAGGGAACGAGCAGTACTTC
CDR3 protein: CASSISWTGNEQYF

D gene: -
V gene: TRBV6-5
clone size: -
J gene: TRBJ1-1
CDR3 DNA: TGTGCCAGCAGTTACTCGAGTAACGCCGACACTGAAGCTTTCTTT
CDR3 protein: CASSYSSNADTEAFF

D gene: -
V gene: TRBV19
clone size: -
J gene: TRBJ1-5
CDR3 DNA: TGTGCCAGTAGCGACAGTCACAATCAGCCCCAGCATTTT
CDR3 protein: CASSDSHNQPQHF

D gene: -
V gene: TRBV7-9
clone size: -
J gene: TRBJ1-3
CDR3 DNA: TGTGCCAGCAGCTTAGGCGCGTTAAGCCTATATTTT
CDR3 protein: CASSLGALSLYF

D gene: TRBD2
V gene: TRBV30
clone size: -
J gene: TRBJ2-2
CDR3 DNA: TGTGCCTGGAGTCCCCTAGCGGGGAACACCGGGGAGCTGTTTTTT
CDR3 protein: CAWSPLAGNTGELFF

D gene: TRBD2
V gene: TRBV28
clone size: -
J gene: TRBJ2-3
CDR3 DNA: TGTGCCAGCAGTACGCCAGCGGGACGAACAGATACGCAGTATTTT
CDR3 protein: CASSTPAGRTDTQYF

D gene: TRBD1
V gene: TRBV25-1
clone size: -
J gene: TRBJ2-1
CDR3 DNA: TGTGCCAGCAGTGGAACAGGGGCAAATGAGCAGTTCTTC
CDR3 protein: CASSGTGANEQFF

D gene: TRBD1
V gene: TRBV2
clone size: -
J gene: TRBJ1-2
CDR3 DNA: TGTGCCAGCAGTGCGACAGGGACGTCGGGCTATGGCTACACCTTC
CDR3 protein: CASSATGTSGYGYTF

D gene: -
V gene: TRBV4-3
clone size: few
J gene: TRBJ1-1
CDR3 DNA: TGCGCCAGCAGCCAAGACCGAGTGTTCTTGAACACTGAAGCTTTCTTT
CDR3 protein: CASSQDRVFLNTEAFF

D gene: -
V gene: TRBV21-1
clone size: -
J gene: TRBJ1-4
CDR3 DNA: TGTGCCAGCAGTGTTCCGGACAGGGGATCTAATGAAAAACTGTTTTTT
CDR3 protein: CASSVPDRGSNEKLFF

D gene: TRBD1
V gene: TRBV6-5
clone size: -
J gene: TRBJ1-1
CDR3 DNA: TGTGCCAGCAGTTACTCGGCCACAGGGGGTGGTACTGAAGCTTTCTTT
CDR3 protein: CASSYSATGGGTEAFF